This paragraph covers one T cell receptor beta chain sequence. Its specificity is unknown. The CDR3 spans 14 residues. Germline assignment: CDR1 MGHRA and CDR2 YSYEKL. These data belong to a study of cytomegalovirus exposure and HLA in healthy donors. Findings of the study overall: Reported performance of the classifier showed diagnosis of cytomegalovirus status with high specificity and sensitivity.

PCR involved 60 Vbeta and 13 Jbeta primers. Authors' analysis steps: The count from a later analysis was 79 million or so unique TCR beta chains, some 12 million of them shared. The assay was immunoSEQ multiplex PCR, and TCRdb's table has in-frame clones only and misses some. Clone size and the V and J calls come from that table; the DNA yielded D and trimming. The sample includes over 40,000 clones, 60% to 70% seen only once; the top ten take approximately 12%. The clonotype originates from a man aged 55 to 70 in good health and CMV-seropositive. The chain has TRBV4-1 and TRBJ2-5, with D unclear. Gene TRBJ2-7 matches the end of the DNA better, so the J call may be wrong. The sequenced sample was PBMCs. The CDR3: CASRQTGLSYEQYF. The CDR3 bases are TGCGCCAGCAGACAAACCGGTCTCTCCTACGAGCAGTACTTC.